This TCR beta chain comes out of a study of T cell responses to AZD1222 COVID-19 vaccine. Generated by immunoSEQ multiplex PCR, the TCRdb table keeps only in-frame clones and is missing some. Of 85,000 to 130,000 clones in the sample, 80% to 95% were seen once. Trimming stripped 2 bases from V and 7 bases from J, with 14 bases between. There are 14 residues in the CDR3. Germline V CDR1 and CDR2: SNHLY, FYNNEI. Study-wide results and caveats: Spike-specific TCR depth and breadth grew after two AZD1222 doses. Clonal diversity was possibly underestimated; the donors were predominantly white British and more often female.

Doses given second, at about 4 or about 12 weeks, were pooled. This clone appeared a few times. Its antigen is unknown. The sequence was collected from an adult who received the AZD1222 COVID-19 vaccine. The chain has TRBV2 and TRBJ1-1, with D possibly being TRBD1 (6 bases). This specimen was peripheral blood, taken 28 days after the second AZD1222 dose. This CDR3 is CASSEWAQGLEAFF. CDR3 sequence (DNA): TGTGCCAGCAGTGAATGGGCCCAGGGGCTTGAAGCTTTCTTT.